This T cell receptor (beta chain) was sequenced during a study of identical twins. Overall study findings and caveats: It was possible that invariant MAIT and iNKT cells partly confounded the zero-insertion analyses. Less excess twin sharing appeared in beta out-of-frame sequences. A lower insertion count was a feature of abundant cord blood beta clonotypes, with no such feature in memory repertoires.

TCRdb passed the 5' RACE reads through MiXCR, listing each CDR3 protein once. The sample has nearly 650,000 distinct CDR3 sequences; around 7.5% are singletons. The length of the CDR3 is 12 residues. Between the trimmed V and J ends, which lost 2 bases and 3 bases, there was a span of 8 bases. Germline V lookup: CDR1 DFQATT, CDR2 SNEGSKA (reference sequence). This clonotype has at least ten counts. Its antigen is undetermined. The same sample was also studied in work on yellow fever vaccine responses in identical twins. This second study says: Twins reportedly had a vaccine T cell response that seemed partly convergent, partly personalized.

The sample taken for sequencing was PBMCs. J is TRBJ2-7 and V is TRBV20-1, with a weak D call TRBD1 (5 bases). The receptor was isolated from a woman aged 18-29 years in good health. The CDR3 coding sequence is TGCAGTGCTAGACAGGGTAACTACGAGCAGTACTTC. It translates to CSARQGNYEQYF.